Listed below are T cell receptor beta chains from one sample, sequenced in a study of response to subunit inactivated influenza vaccine. One entry per CDR3 protein results from TCRdb running MiXCR on the RT-PCR reads. The sample consists of under 500,000 distinct CDR3 sequences, around 9.9% of them appearing once. The sample in question was PBMCs from blood, obtained about 6 weeks after vaccination. The receptors were gathered from a man between 50 and 59 years old who received an inactivated influenza vaccine. The CDR3 runs from the conserved cysteine through the conserved F or W. D genes are given only for firm matches. For some rows the clone size is stated as once, few or many, or as a class when expanded; others skip it.

TRBJ2-1 TRBV7-3 . . CASSVSSVSEQFF TGTGCCAGCAGCGTCTCTAGCGTTAGTGAGCAGTTCTTC
TRBJ2-6 TRBV10-3 few . CAIRDSYGSTGANVLTF TGTGCCATCAGGGACAGCTACGGATCAACTGGGGCCAACGTCCTGACTTTC
TRBJ2-3 TRBV5-1 . . CASSRQPGTDTQYF TGCGCCAGCAGCAGACAGCCTGGCACAGATACGCAGTATTTT
TRBJ2-1 TRBV9 . TRBD2 CASSVGQAGVVYNEQFF TGTGCCAGCAGCGTAGGCCAAGCGGGAGTGGTCTACAATGAGCAGTTCTTC
TRBJ2-1 TRBV24-1 . . CATSGAYNEQFF TGTGCCACCAGTGGGGCGTACAATGAGCAGTTCTTC
TRBJ2-2 TRBV24-1 . TRBD1 CATSGFYGTGSTGELFF TGTGCCACCAGTGGCTTTTACGGGACAGGGAGCACCGGGGAGCTGTTTTTT
TRBJ1-2 TRBV3-1 . . CASSQAPGYGYTF TGTGCCAGCAGCCAAGCACCAGGCTATGGCTACACCTTC
TRBJ1-4 TRBV7-6 few TRBD1 CASSSTGGEKLFF TGTGCCAGCAGCTCGACAGGGGGTGAAAAACTGTTTTTT
TRBJ1-2 TRBV14 . . CASSQEPGPYYGYTF TGTGCCAGCAGCCAAGAGCCGGGTCCGTACTATGGCTACACCTTC
TRBJ2-7 TRBV11-2 . . CASSPQRPSTYEQYF TGTGCCAGCAGCCCCCAAAGACCGAGTACCTACGAGCAGTACTTC
TRBJ2-5 TRBV20-1 few TRBD1 CSARPGQGRQETQYF TGCAGTGCTAGACCCGGACAGGGACGGCAAGAGACCCAGTACTTC
TRBJ2-5 TRBV20-1 many TRBD2 CSARETSGKETQYF TGCAGTGCTAGAGAGACTAGCGGCAAAGAGACCCAGTACTTC
TRBJ1-5 TRBV20-1 few . CSAIGPTRGNQPQHF TGCAGTGCTATCGGACCGACTCGGGGTAATCAGCCCCAGCATTTT
TRBJ1-2 TRBV28 few . CATREGPAYGYTF TGTGCCACCAGAGAGGGACCGGCCTATGGCTACACCTTC
TRBJ1-2 TRBV5-1 few . CASSLDSGQLYGYTF TGCGCCAGCAGTCTTGATTCCGGGCAGTTATATGGCTACACCTTC
TRBJ2-2 TRBV5-1 few TRBD2 CASSPLMAGEGTGELFF TGCGCCAGCAGCCCACTCATGGCGGGAGAAGGCACCGGGGAGCTGTTTTTT
TRBJ2-2 TRBV12-3/TRBV12-4 . TRBD2 CASSWGLATNTGELFF TGTGCCAGCAGTTGGGGACTAGCCACGAACACCGGGGAGCTGTTTTTT
TRBJ1-2 TRBV20-1 few . CSATSDRGGYTF TGCAGTGCTACATCGGACAGAGGAGGCTACACCTTC
TRBJ2-5 TRBV7-9 few TRBD1 CASSRRAGTGNQETQYF TGTGCCAGCAGCCGAAGGGCCGGGACAGGGAACCAAGAGACCCAGTACTTC
TRBJ2-7 TRBV5-1 . . CASSLAWVGGVWGYEQYF TGCGCCAGCAGCTTGGCGTGGGTCGGAGGTGTCTGGGGCTACGAGCAGTACTTC
TRBJ2-7 TRBV11-1 . . CASSTGLGQPYEQYF TGTGCCAGCAGCACCGGCCTGGGCCAACCCTACGAGCAGTACTTC
TRBJ2-3 TRBV7-8 . TRBD2 CASSLTRLAGHTDTQYF TGTGCCAGCAGCTTAACCCGACTAGCGGGGCACACAGATACGCAGTATTTT
TRBJ1-1 TRBV29-1 few . CSVGGTDEAFF TGCAGCGTTGGAGGGACGGATGAAGCTTTCTTT
TRBJ2-7 TRBV20-1 many TRBD2 CSASPTSGAYEQYF TGCAGTGCTAGCCCGACTAGCGGGGCCTACGAGCAGTACTTC
TRBJ1-6 TRBV7-9 . TRBD1 CASSPRTGGWNSPLHF TGTGCCAGCAGCCCGAGGACAGGGGGCTGGAATTCACCCCTCCACTTT
TRBJ2-7 TRBV20-1 . . CSARDSSQGGSYEQYF TGCAGTGCTAGAGATAGCAGTCAGGGGGGCTCCTACGAGCAGTACTTC
TRBJ1-6 TRBV11-2 many TRBD1 CASSFGTGNSPLHF TGTGCCAGCAGTTTCGGGACAGGCAATTCACCCCTCCACTTT
TRBJ2-3 TRBV14 . TRBD2 CASSSTGTSGTDTQYF TGTGCCAGCAGTAGTACCGGGACTAGCGGAACAGATACGCAGTATTTT
TRBJ2-7 TRBV7-9 . . CASSWGYSYEQYF TGTGCCAGCAGCTGGGGTTACTCCTACGAGCAGTACTTC
TRBJ2-7 TRBV20-1 few TRBD1 CSAREGQDLYEQYF TGCAGTGCTAGGGAGGGACAGGACCTATACGAGCAGTACTTC
TRBJ1-1 TRBV13 . . CASSPQRAGTEAFF TGTGCCAGCAGCCCTCAGCGGGCAGGAACTGAAGCTTTCTTT
TRBJ1-2 TRBV12-3/TRBV12-4 many . CASSFVRGAYGYTF TGTGCCAGCAGTTTCGTGAGAGGGGCCTATGGCTACACCTTC
TRBJ2-1 TRBV7-9 . TRBD2 CASSPPAGTSGRFEQFF TGTGCCAGCAGTCCTCCCGCCGGGACTAGCGGGAGGTTTGAGCAGTTCTTC
TRBJ2-3 TRBV20-1 . TRBD2 CSARPGGPRDTQYF TGCAGTGCTAGACCGGGAGGGCCAAGAGATACGCAGTATTTT
TRBJ2-3 TRBV20-1 . TRBD2 CSASNLAGNTDTQYF TGCAGTGCTAGTAATCTAGCGGGGAACACAGATACGCAGTATTTT
TRBJ1-1 TRBV7-8 . . CASSLGTLTGVITEAFF TGTGCCAGCAGCTTAGGAACCCTGACAGGTGTTATCACTGAAGCTTTCTTT
TRBJ2-1 TRBV20-1 . . CSARGRTGNFGNEQFF TGCAGTGCTAGAGGACGGACTGGGAACTTCGGTAATGAGCAGTTCTTC